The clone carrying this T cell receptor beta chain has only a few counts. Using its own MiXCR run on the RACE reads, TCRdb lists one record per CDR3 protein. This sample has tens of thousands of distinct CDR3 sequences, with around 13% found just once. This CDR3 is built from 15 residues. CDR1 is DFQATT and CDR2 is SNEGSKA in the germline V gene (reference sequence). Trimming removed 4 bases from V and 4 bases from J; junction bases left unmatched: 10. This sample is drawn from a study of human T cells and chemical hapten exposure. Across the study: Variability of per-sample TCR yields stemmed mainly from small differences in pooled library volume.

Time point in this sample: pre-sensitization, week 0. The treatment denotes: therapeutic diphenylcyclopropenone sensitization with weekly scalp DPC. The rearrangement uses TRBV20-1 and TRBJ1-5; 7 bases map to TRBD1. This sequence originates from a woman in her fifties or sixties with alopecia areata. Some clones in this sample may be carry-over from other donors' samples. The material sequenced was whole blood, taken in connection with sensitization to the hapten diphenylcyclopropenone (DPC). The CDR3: CSATTGSGRNQPQHF. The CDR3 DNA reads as TGCAGTGCTACGACAGGGAGTGGGCGAAATCAGCCCCAGCATTTT.